The 4 T cell receptor beta chains below all came from one sample that was sequenced in a study of shared clonotypes between healthy human individuals. Method: immunoSEQ multiplex PCR; TCRdb's copy keeps in-frame clones and lacks some. The repertoire consists of approximately 2.3 million clones, with 93% occurring once and the leading ten covering about 0.39%. Material: naive CD4+ T cells from PBMCs. Subset noted: CD45RA+ positively selected. The origin of the receptors is a man between 18 and 29 years old in good health. Some clones in this sample may be carry-over from other donors' samples.

V gene TRBV6-5 combines with J gene TRBJ2-2, with unresolved D. Trimming removed 1 base at V and 7 bases at J, with 7 bases between. CDR1 MNHEY and CDR2 SVGAGI come from the germline V gene. The CDR3 is made up of 13 amino acids. As DNA, the CDR3 is TGTGCCAGCAGTTACTGGGCAGGCGGGGAGCTGTTTTTT. Encoded protein: CASSYWAGGELFF.

V usage is TRBV30 and J usage is TRBJ2-2, with 12 positions matching TRBD2. Trimming took 7 bases from V and 3 from J; bases not matched to a gene: 21. The CDR3 consists of 20 residues. Germline V gives CDR1 GTSNPN, CDR2 SVGIG (reference sequence). DNA of the CDR3: TGTGCCTCAAGGCGCCGGAAGACTAGCGGGAGAGGGGTAGACACCGGGGAGCTGTTTTTT. It yields the protein CASRRRKTSGRGVDTGELFF. Drawing the rest from reference TRBV30 and TRBJ2-2, the complete variable domain is SQTIHQWPATLVQPVGSPLSLECTVEGTSNPNLYWYRQAAGRGLQLLFYSVGIGQISSEVPQNLSASRPQDRQFILSSKKLLLSDSGFYLCASRRRKTSGRGVDTGELFFGEGSRLTVL.

The J gene is TRBJ2-1, the V gene TRBV27; D unclear. The CDR3 covers 15 residues. Trimming left V 3 bases short and J 0 bases short, with 9 bases between. Germline V gene data show CDR1 as MNHEY and CDR2 as SMNVEV (reference sequence). CDR3 DNA sequence: TGTGCCAGCAGTTTGAAGCCGTACTCCTACAATGAGCAGTTCTTC. Residues: CASSLKPYSYNEQFF.

This rearrangement joins TRBV19 to TRBJ2-1, with a tentative D call TRBD2 (6 bases). The germline V and J ends were trimmed by 6 bases and 8 bases, with 11 bases remaining between them. The length of the CDR3 is 12 residues. Germline CDR1 is LNHDA and CDR2 is SQIVND (reference sequence). The CDR3, as DNA: TGTGCCAGTAGCCACGGGACTGATGAGCAGTTCTTC. It encodes CASSHGTDEQFF.